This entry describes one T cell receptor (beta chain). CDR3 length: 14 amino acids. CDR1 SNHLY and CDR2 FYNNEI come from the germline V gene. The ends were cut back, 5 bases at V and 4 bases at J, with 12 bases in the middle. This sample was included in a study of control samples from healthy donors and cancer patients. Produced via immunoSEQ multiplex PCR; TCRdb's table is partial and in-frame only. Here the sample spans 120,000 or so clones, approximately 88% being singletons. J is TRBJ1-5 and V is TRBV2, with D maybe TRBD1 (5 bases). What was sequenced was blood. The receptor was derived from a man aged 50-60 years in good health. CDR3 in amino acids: CASSTGATNQPQHF. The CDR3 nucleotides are TGTGCCAGCAGTACAGGTGCCACTAATCAGCCCCAGCATTTT.